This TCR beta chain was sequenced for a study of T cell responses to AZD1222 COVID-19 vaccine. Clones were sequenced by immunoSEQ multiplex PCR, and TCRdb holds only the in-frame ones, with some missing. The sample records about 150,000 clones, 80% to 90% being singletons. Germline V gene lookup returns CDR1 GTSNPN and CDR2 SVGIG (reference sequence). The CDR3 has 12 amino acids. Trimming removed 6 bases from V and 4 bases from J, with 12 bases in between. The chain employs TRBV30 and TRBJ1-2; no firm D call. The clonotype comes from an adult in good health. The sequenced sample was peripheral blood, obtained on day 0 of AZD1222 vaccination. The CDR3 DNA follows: TGTGCCTGTAGAGATCAACCCTATGGCTACACCTTC. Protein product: CACRDQPYGYTF.